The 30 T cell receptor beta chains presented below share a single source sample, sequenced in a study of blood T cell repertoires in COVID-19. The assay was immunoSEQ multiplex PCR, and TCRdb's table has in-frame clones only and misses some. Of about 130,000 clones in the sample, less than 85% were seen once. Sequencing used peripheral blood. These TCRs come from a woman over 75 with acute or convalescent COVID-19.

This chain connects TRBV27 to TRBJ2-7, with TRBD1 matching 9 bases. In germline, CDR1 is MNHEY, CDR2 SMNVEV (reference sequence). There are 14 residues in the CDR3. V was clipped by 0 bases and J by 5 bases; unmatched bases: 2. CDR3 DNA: TGTGCCAGCAGTTTATCCACAGGGGGCCACGAGCAGTACTTC. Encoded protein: CASSLSTGGHEQYF.

Here the CDR3 DNA reads TGTGCCAGTAGTGGTCGTCAAGCGGGGGCTCAAGAGACCCAGTACTTC. Translation: CASSGRQAGAQETQYF. The chain uses TRBV19 and TRBJ2-5, with 8 positions matching TRBD2. Germline V lookup: CDR1 LNHDA, CDR2 SQIVND (reference sequence). This CDR3 is 16 amino acids long. V lost 5 bases to trimming and J lost 2 bases; unmatched junction nucleotides: 10.

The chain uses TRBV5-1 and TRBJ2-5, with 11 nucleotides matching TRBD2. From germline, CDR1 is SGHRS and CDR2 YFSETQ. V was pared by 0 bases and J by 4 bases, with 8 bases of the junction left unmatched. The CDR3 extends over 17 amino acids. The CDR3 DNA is TGCGCCAGCAGCTTGGGTAGCGGGAGGGCCGGCCGAGAGACCCAGTACTTC. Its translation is CASSLGSGRAGRETQYF.

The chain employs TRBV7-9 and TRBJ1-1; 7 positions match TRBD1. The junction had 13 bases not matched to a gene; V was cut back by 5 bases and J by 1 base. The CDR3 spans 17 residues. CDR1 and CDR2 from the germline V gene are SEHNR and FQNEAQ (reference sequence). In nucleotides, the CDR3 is TGTGCCAGCAGCCCAGAGGTGCTCAGGGGGTGGAACACTGAAGCTTTCTTT. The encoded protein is CASSPEVLRGWNTEAFF.

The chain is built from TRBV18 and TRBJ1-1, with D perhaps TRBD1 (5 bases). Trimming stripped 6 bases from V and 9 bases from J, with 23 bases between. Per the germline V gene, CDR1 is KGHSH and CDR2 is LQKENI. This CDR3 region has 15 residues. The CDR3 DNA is TGTGCCAGCTCCTTTACGGGGGGGATCGAAGGAAAAGCTTTCTTT. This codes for CASSFTGGIEGKAFF.

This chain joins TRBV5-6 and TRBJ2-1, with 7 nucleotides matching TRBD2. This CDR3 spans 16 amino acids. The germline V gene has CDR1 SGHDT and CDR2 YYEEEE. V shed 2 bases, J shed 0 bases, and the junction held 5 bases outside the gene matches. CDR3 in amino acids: CASSLLATSSYNEQFF. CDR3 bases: TGTGCCAGCAGCTTACTAGCGACTAGCTCCTACAATGAGCAGTTCTTC.

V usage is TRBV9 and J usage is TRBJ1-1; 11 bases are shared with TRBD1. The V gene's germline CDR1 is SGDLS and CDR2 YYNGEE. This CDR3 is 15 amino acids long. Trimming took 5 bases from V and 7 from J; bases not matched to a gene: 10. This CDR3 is CASSGSTDRGHEAFF. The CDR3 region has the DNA TGTGCCAGCAGTGGATCAACGGACAGGGGGCATGAAGCTTTCTTT.

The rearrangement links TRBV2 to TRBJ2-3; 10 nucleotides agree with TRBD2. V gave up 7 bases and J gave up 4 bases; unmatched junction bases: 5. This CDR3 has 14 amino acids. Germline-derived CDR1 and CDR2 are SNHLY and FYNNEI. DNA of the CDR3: TGTGCCAGCAAGCGGGAGGGCGGCGCAGATACGCAGTATTTT. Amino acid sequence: CASKREGGADTQYF.

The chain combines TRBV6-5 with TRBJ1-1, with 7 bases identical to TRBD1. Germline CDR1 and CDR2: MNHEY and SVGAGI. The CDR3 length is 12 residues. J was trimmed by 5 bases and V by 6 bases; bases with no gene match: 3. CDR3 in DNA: TGTGCCAGCAGAGACAGGGTGACTGAAGCTTTCTTT. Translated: CASRDRVTEAFF.

The CDR3 DNA reads TGCGCCAGCAGCCAAACGAACACCGGGGAGCTGTTTTTT. It codes for CASSQTNTGELFF. The chain employs TRBV5-1 and TRBJ2-2; D remains unclear. The CDR3 runs to 13 residues. CDR1 SGHRS and CDR2 YFSETQ come from the germline V gene. V was pared by 4 bases and J by 0 bases, with 4 bases between.

The CDR3 bases are TGTGCCAGCAGCGAAATGGACAGGACCTACGAGCAGTACTTC. Protein sequence: CASSEMDRTYEQYF. The chain links TRBV7-9 to TRBJ2-7; 7 bases match TRBD1. Germline V gives CDR1 SEHNR, CDR2 FQNEAQ (reference sequence). This CDR3 is built from 14 residues. Unmatched junction bases numbered 6, after V lost 5 bases and J lost 2 bases.

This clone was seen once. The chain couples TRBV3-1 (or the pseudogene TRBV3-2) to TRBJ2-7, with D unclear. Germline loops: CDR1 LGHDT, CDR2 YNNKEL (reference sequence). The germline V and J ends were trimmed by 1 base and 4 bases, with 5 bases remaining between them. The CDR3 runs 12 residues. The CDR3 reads CASSQAGYEQYF. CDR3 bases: TGTGCCAGCAGCCAAGCCGGGTACGAGCAGTACTTC.

DNA of the CDR3: TGTGCCAGCAGTGATCAAGGGGGCAATGAGCAGTTCTTC. Its protein is CASSDQGGNEQFF. The gene calls are TRBV6-4 and TRBJ2-1; D may be TRBD1 (6 bases). CDR3 size: 13 residues. Trimming stripped 3 bases from V and 6 bases from J, with 9 bases between. CDR1 is MRHNA and CDR2 is SNTAGT in the germline V gene.

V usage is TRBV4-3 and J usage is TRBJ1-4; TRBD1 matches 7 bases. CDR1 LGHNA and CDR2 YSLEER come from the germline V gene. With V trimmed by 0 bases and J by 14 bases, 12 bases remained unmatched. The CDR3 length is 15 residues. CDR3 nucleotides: TGCGCCAGCAGCCAAGACCGAACAGGGGTTTTCAGGCTGTTTTTT. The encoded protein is CASSQDRTGVFRLFF.

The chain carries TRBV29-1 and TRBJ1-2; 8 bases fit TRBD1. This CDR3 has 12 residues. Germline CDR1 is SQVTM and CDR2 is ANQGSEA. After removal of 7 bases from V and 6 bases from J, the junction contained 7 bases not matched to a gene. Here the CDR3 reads CSARGQGDGYTF. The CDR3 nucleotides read TGCAGCGCACGAGGACAGGGAGATGGCTACACCTTC.

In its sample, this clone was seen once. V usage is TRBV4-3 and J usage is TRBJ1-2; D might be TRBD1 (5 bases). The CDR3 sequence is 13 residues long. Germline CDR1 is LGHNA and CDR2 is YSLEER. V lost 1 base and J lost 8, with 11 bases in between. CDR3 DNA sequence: TGCGCCAGCAGCCAAGTGATAGGGGTGGGCTACACCTTC. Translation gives CASSQVIGVGYTF.

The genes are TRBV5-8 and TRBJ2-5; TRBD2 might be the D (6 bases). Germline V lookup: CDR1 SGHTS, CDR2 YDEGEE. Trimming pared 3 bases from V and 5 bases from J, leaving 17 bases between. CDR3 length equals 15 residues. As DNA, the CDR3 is TGTGCCAGCAGCTCATCCGGGAGTCCTGGGGAGACCCAGTACTTC. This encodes CASSSSGSPGETQYF. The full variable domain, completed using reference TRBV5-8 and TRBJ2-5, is EAGVTQSPTHLIKTRGQQATLRCSPISGHTSVYWYQQALGLGLQFLLWYDEGEERNRGNFPPRFSGRQFPNYSSELNVNALELEDSALYLCASSSSGSPGETQYFGPGTRLLVL.

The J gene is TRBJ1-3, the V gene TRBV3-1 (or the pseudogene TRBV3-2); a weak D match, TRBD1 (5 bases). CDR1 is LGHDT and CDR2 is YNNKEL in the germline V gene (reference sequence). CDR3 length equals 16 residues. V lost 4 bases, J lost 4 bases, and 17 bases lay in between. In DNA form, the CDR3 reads TGTGCCAGCAGCCGGACGGACACCCGCCGGGGAAACACCATATATTTT. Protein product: CASSRTDTRRGNTIYF.

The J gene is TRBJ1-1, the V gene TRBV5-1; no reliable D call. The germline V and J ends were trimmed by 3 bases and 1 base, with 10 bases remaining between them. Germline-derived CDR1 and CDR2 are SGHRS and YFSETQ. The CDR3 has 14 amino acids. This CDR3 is CASSSAGGNTEAFF. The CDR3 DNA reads TGCGCCAGCAGCTCCGCCGGAGGGAACACTGAAGCTTTCTTT.

CDR3 sequence reads: CASSLGLIAGVTQYF. The CDR3 DNA reads as TGCGCCAGCAGCTTGGGCCTCATAGCAGGGGTGACCCAGTACTTC. The chain uses TRBV5-1 and TRBJ2-5; a weak D match, TRBD1 (6 bases). V was cut by 0 bases and J by 7 bases, with 16 bases left in between. This CDR3 has 15 residues. Germline loops: CDR1 SGHRS, CDR2 YFSETQ.

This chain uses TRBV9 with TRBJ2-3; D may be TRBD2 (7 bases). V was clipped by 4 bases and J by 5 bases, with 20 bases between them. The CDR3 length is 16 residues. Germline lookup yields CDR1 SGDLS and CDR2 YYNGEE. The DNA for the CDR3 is TGTGCCAGCAGCAGAGGCCCGGGGGGCTTAGGAGATACGCAGTATTTT. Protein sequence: CASSRGPGGLGDTQYF.

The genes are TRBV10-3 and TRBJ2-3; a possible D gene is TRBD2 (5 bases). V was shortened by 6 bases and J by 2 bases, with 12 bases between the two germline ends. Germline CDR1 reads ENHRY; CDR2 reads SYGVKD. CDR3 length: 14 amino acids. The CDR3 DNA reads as TGTGCCATCAGCCTGGGAGCGTTCACAGATACGCAGTATTTT. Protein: CAISLGAFTDTQYF.

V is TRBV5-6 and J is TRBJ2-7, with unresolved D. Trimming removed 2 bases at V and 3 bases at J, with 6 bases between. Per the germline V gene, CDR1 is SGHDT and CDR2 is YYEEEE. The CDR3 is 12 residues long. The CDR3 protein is CASSFSNYEQYF. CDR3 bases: TGTGCCAGCAGCTTTAGTAACTACGAGCAGTACTTC.

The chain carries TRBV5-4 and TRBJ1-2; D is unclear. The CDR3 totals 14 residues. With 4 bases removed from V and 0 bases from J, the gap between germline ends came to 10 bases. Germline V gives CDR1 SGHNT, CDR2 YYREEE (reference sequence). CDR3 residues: CASSSPGTNYGYTF. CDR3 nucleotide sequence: TGTGCCAGCAGCAGCCCCGGGACTAACTATGGCTACACCTTC.

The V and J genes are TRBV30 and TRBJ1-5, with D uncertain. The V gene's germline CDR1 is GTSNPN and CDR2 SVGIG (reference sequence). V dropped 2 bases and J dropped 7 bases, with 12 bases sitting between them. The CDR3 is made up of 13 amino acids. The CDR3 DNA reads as TGTGCCTGGAGTTTCGGCGGTGGGCAGCCCCAGCATTTT. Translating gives CAWSFGGGQPQHF. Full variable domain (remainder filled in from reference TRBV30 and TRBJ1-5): SQTIHQWPATLVQPVGSPLSLECTVEGTSNPNLYWYRQAAGRGLQLLFYSVGIGQISSEVPQNLSASRPQDRQFILSSKKLLLSDSGFYLCAWSFGGGQPQHFGDGTRLSIL.

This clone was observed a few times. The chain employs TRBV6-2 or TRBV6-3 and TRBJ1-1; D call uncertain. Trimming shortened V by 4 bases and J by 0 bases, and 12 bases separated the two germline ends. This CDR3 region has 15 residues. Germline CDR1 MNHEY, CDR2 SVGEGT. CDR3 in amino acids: CASSSPADMNTEAFF. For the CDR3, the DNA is TGTGCCAGCAGTTCCCCAGCAGACATGAACACTGAAGCTTTCTTT.

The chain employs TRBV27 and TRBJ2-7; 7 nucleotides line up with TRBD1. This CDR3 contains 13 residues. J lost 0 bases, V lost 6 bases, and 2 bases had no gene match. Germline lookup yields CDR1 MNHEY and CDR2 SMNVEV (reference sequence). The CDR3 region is CASSRGSSYEQYF. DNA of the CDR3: TGTGCCAGCAGCAGGGGGAGCTCCTACGAGCAGTACTTC.

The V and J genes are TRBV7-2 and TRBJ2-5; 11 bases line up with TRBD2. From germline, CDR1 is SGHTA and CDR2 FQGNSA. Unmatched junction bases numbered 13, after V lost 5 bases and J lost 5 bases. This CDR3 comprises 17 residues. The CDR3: CASSPGLAGGWGETQYF. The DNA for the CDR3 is TGTGCCAGCAGCCCGGGGCTAGCGGGAGGCTGGGGGGAGACCCAGTACTTC.

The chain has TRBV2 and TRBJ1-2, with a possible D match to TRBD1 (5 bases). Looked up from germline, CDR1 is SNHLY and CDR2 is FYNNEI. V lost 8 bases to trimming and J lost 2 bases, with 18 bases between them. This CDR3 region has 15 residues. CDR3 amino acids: CASRRQGLENYGYTF. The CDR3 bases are TGTGCCAGCCGCCGCCAGGGACTTGAAAACTATGGCTACACCTTC.

The CDR3 region is CASSNRGGGTDTQYF. The CDR3 DNA reads TGTGCCAGCAGCAACAGGGGAGGCGGCACAGATACGCAGTATTTT. The J gene is TRBJ2-3, the V gene TRBV9; possible D gene TRBD1, 7 bases. The V end lost 4 bases, the J end lost 1 base, and 13 bases lay between the germline ends. The CDR3 spans 15 residues. The germline gives CDR1 SGDLS, CDR2 YYNGEE.